The 20 T cell receptor beta chains reported below all come from one sample, sequenced in a study of cytomegalovirus exposure and HLA in healthy donors. PCR used 60 Vbeta primers and 13 Jbeta primers. The table came from immunoSEQ multiplex PCR; TCRdb's copy has only in-frame clones and leaves some out. The table lists 150,000 to 170,000 clones, around 80% of them singletons, with roughly 5.9% in the top ten. Sequencing used PBMCs. Receptors originate from a woman aged 40-49 years in good health and CMV-seropositive.

The V gene is TRBV7-8, the J gene TRBJ2-7, with a tentative D call TRBD1 (6 bases). The germline CDR1 and CDR2 sequences are SGHVS and FQNEAQ. V was clipped by 5 bases and J by 4 bases, with 15 bases between them. The CDR3 consists of 14 residues. CDR3 sequence (DNA): TGTGCCAGCAGCCTCAAACGACAGGCTTACGAGCAGTACTTC. Protein: CASSLKRQAYEQYF.

The genes are TRBV6-1 and TRBJ2-7; D uncertain. CDR1 is MNHNS, CDR2 SASEGT, per germline. This CDR3 spans 14 amino acids. The V and J ends lost 7 bases and 0 bases respectively, with 13 bases between them. The CDR3 nucleotides are TGTGCCAGCAAGGCGGATCCCCGCTCCTACGAGCAGTACTTC. Its protein product is CASKADPRSYEQYF.

The CDR3 bases are TGTGCCAGCAGCTTAACCGCTAGCACTGAGCAGTTCTTC. Residues: CASSLTASTEQFF. The genes are TRBV7-3 and TRBJ2-1; a weak D match, TRBD2 (5 bases). Trimming cost V 0 bases and J 9 bases, with 9 bases left between them. The CDR3 contains 13 residues. Per the germline V gene, CDR1 is SGHTA and CDR2 is FQGTGA.

V gene TRBV7-9 combines with J gene TRBJ2-1, with 15 bases that match TRBD2. The ends lost 3 bases at V and 8 bases at J; junction bases unmatched: 2. The germline V gene has CDR1 SEHNR and CDR2 FQNEAQ (reference sequence). This CDR3 spans 15 amino acids. The CDR3 protein is CASSFGLAGGHEQFF. CDR3 DNA: TGTGCCAGCAGCTTCGGACTAGCGGGAGGGCATGAGCAGTTCTTC.

The chain recombines TRBV19 with TRBJ1-2; the match to TRBD1 covers 9 bases. V gave up 9 bases and J gave up 3 bases; unmatched junction bases: 5. The CDR3 spans 13 residues. CDR1 LNHDA and CDR2 SQIVND come from the germline V gene (reference sequence). The CDR3 bases are TGTGCCAGCGGGACAGGGAATGACTATGGCTACACCTTC. Translated: CASGTGNDYGYTF.

This clone was recorded once. The chain has TRBV6-5 and TRBJ1-1; weak D call: TRBD1 (6 bases). Trimming stripped 6 bases from V and 0 bases from J, with 8 bases between. Germline V gene data show CDR1 as MNHEY and CDR2 as SVGAGI. The CDR3 is made up of 13 amino acids. The CDR3 bases are TGTGCCAGCAGAGGACAGTTGAACACTGAAGCTTTCTTT. This gives the protein CASRGQLNTEAFF.

This chain joins TRBV29-1 and TRBJ2-5; TRBD1 matches at 9 bases. This CDR3 has 14 amino acids. In germline, CDR1 is SQVTM, CDR2 ANQGSEA. After removal of 6 bases from V and 5 bases from J, the junction contained 10 bases not matched to a gene. CDR3 in amino acids: CSVTRTGARETQYF. CDR3 nucleotides: TGCAGCGTGACCAGGACAGGGGCTCGGGAGACCCAGTACTTC.

The V gene is TRBV28, the J gene TRBJ2-7, with 12 bases identical to TRBD1. With V trimmed by 2 bases and J by 7 bases, 24 bases remained unmatched. Germline loops: CDR1 MDHEN, CDR2 SYDVKM. CDR3 length equals 21 residues. The CDR3 reads CASSLGTGGRPAGGTRREQYF. As DNA, the CDR3 is TGTGCCAGCAGTTTAGGGACAGGGGGCAGGCCGGCGGGAGGGACGAGGAGGGAGCAGTACTTC.

V usage is TRBV25-1 and J usage is TRBJ1-1; no firm D call. The V end was cut by 10 bases, the J end by 3 bases, with 9 bases between. CDR3 length equals 11 residues. Germline V CDR1 and CDR2: MGHDK, SYGVNS. The CDR3 DNA follows: TGTGCCACTCGGGAGGACACTGAAGCTTTCTTT. Its protein is CATREDTEAFF. Full variable domain (rest looked up from reference TRBV25-1 and TRBJ1-1): EADIYQTPRYLVIGTGKKITLECSQTMGHDKMYWYQQDPGMELHLIHYSYGVNSTEKGDLSSESTVSRIRTEHFPLTLESARPSHTSQYLCATREDTEAFFGQGTRLTVV.

This clone appeared a single time. The chain has TRBV7-9 and TRBJ1-4; D gene uncertain. The CDR3 sequence is 13 residues long. Between the trimmed V and J ends, which lost 5 bases and 5 bases, there was a span of 9 bases. Germline loops: CDR1 SEHNR, CDR2 FQNEAQ (reference sequence). CDR3 sequence (DNA): TGTGCCAGCAGCCGGGGAACAAATGAAAAACTGTTTTTT. Translating gives CASSRGTNEKLFF.

V usage is TRBV19 and J usage is TRBJ2-7, with TRBD1 as a possible D gene (6 bases). Germline-derived CDR1 and CDR2 are LNHDA and SQIVND (reference sequence). CDR3 size: 15 residues. V was shortened by 0 bases and J by 2 bases, with 11 bases between the two germline ends. CDR3 DNA: TGTGCCAGTAGTATAGAGACAGGAGAGACCTACGAGCAGTACTTC. As protein: CASSIETGETYEQYF.

As concerns this clone: The same CDR3 is also encoded by other DNA sequences in this sample. The gene calls are TRBV9 and TRBJ2-7, with D hard to call. Germline loops: CDR1 SGDLS, CDR2 YYNGEE. V was shortened by 0 bases and J by 0 bases, with 10 bases between the two germline ends. The CDR3 has 15 amino acids. CDR3 in DNA: TGTGCCAGCAGCGTAGCCGACTCTAGCTCCTACGAGCAGTACTTC. Its protein product is CASSVADSSSYEQYF. The full variable domain, its missing parts supplied by reference TRBV9 and TRBJ2-7, is DSGVTQTPKHLITATGQRVTLRCSPRSGDLSVYWYQQSLDQGLQFLIQYYNGEERAKGNILERFSAQQFPDLHSELNLSSLELGDSALYFCASSVADSSSYEQYFGPGTRLTVT.

This sequence joins TRBV13 and TRBJ2-1, with D tentatively TRBD2 (6 bases). Germline V gene data show CDR1 as PRHDT and CDR2 as FYEKMQ (reference sequence). CDR3 length: 14 residues. Trimming removed 1 base at V and 8 bases at J, with 12 bases between. CDR3 region: CASSLDRLAYEQFF. CDR3 sequence (DNA): TGTGCCAGCAGCTTAGATCGGCTAGCGTATGAGCAGTTCTTC.

In regard to this clone: This specimen includes other DNA sequences encoding the same CDR3. The chain carries TRBV5-4 and TRBJ1-1, with D possibly matching TRBD1 (5 bases). The CDR3 loop spans 15 amino acids. Germline CDR1 and CDR2: SGHNT and YYREEE (reference sequence). Trimming shortened V by 5 bases and J by 0 bases, and 14 bases separated the two germline ends. Written as DNA, the CDR3 is TGTGCCAGCAGGTGGGGCGGAAGAATGAACACTGAAGCTTTCTTT. It specifies CASRWGGRMNTEAFF.

This clone is a singleton in its sample. This chain uses TRBV5-1 with TRBJ2-1; D not resolved. V lost 1 base, J lost 9 bases, and 8 bases lay in between. The CDR3 runs to 12 residues. Looked up from germline, CDR1 is SGHRS and CDR2 is YFSETQ. CDR3: CASSLQVREQFF. CDR3 bases: TGCGCCAGCAGCTTGCAGGTCCGTGAGCAGTTCTTC.

This clone was picked up one time. J is TRBJ1-5 and V is TRBV28; D is possibly TRBD1 (5 bases). CDR1 and CDR2 from the germline V gene are MDHEN and SYDVKM. The ends were cut back, 7 bases at V and 1 base at J, with 11 bases in the middle. The length of the CDR3 is 14 residues. CDR3 nucleotides: TGTGCCAGCAACATCAAGGGGAGCAATCAGCCCCAGCATTTT. This gives the protein CASNIKGSNQPQHF.

CDR3 region: CASSSGVSGALNTGELFF. CDR3 coding DNA: TGTGCCAGCAGCTCAGGGGTGTCAGGGGCCCTGAACACCGGGGAGCTGTTTTTT. This rearrangement joins TRBV7-9 to TRBJ2-2; tentatively, D is TRBD1 (6 bases). From germline, CDR1 is SEHNR and CDR2 FQNEAQ (reference sequence). CDR3 length equals 18 residues. V was shortened by 4 bases and J by 1 base, with 19 bases between the two germline ends. Using reference TRBV7-9 and TRBJ2-2 for the parts outside the CDR3, the full variable domain is DTGVSQNPRHKITKRGQNVTFRCDPISEHNRLYWYRQTLGQGPEFLTYFQNEAQLEKSRLLSDRFSAERPKGSFSTLEIQRTEQGDSAMYLCASSSGVSGALNTGELFFGEGSRLTVL.

This clone has only a few counts. This CDR3 is CASSRESTDTQYF. The CDR3 DNA reads as TGTGCCAGCAGTCGGGAGAGCACAGATACGCAGTATTTT. The chain is built from TRBV6-1 and TRBJ2-3; a possible D gene is TRBD2 (6 bases). Per germline, CDR1 MNHNS and CDR2 SASEGT. V was clipped by 5 bases and J by 0 bases, with 6 bases between them. This CDR3 comprises 13 residues.

The gene calls are TRBV19 and TRBJ2-1; 8 bases match TRBD2. CDR1 is LNHDA, CDR2 SQIVND, per germline (reference sequence). Unmatched junction bases numbered 8, after V lost 0 bases and J lost 7 bases. The CDR3 loop spans 16 amino acids. CDR3 in amino acids: CASSIDFGRAGNEQFF. DNA for the CDR3: TGTGCCAGTAGTATAGATTTCGGGAGGGCCGGTAATGAGCAGTTCTTC.

CDR3 amino acids: CASSSRDRDHLEQYF. The CDR3 nucleotides read TGTGCCAGCAGCTCTCGGGACAGGGATCACCTCGAGCAGTACTTC. This chain uses TRBV7-6 with TRBJ2-7, with TRBD1 identical over 9 bases. This CDR3 is built from 15 residues. Per germline, CDR1 SGHVS and CDR2 FNYEAQ. The V gene end was trimmed by 4 bases and the J gene end by 6 bases; junction bases not matched to a gene: 10. The variable domain in full, completed from reference TRBV7-6 and TRBJ2-7, reads GAGVSQSPRYKVTKRGQDVALRCDPISGHVSLYWYRQALGQGPEFLTYFNYEAQQDKSGLPNDRFSAERPEGSISTLTIQRTEQRDSAMYRCASSSRDRDHLEQYFGPGTRLTVT.